In this sample, the clone carrying this T cell receptor beta chain turned up a few times. Its antigen is not identified. Diagnoses were made from clinical symptoms, serum measures (thyroxine and TRAb), thyroid ultrasound and orbital computed tomography. Authors of the study amplified TCR beta CDR3 regions from RNA transcripts. The HTBI primer set was used in a first-round RT-PCR of the TCR CDR3. TCRdb ran MiXCR on the multiplex PCR reads and lists one entry per CDR3 protein. Of approximately 410,000 distinct CDR3 sequences listed, approximately 13% are singletons. The sample originates from a study of T cells in Graves' hyperthyroidism and ophthalmopathy. There are 15 residues in the CDR3. V was pared by 4 bases and J by 3 bases, with 3 bases of the junction left unmatched. Germline values: CDR1 SGHAT, CDR2 FQNNGV. Study-wide points: Expanded thyroid clonotypes (above 0.001) were mostly also found in blood.

The J gene is TRBJ1-3, the V gene TRBV11-2, with TRBD1 matching 10 bases. Sequenced input: blood. The receptor's source is a woman aged 18-29 years with Graves' hyperthyroidism. As DNA, the CDR3 is TGTGCCAGCAGCTCTGGACAGGGGGGTGGAAACACCATATATTTT. This codes for CASSSGQGGGNTIYF. Using reference TRBV11-2 and TRBJ1-3 for the parts outside the CDR3, the full variable domain is EAGVAQSPRYKIIEKRQSVAFWCNPISGHATLYWYQQILGQGPKLLIQFQNNGVVDDSQLPKDRFSAERLKGVDSTLKIQPAKLEDSAVYLCASSSGQGGGNTIYFGEGSWLTVV.